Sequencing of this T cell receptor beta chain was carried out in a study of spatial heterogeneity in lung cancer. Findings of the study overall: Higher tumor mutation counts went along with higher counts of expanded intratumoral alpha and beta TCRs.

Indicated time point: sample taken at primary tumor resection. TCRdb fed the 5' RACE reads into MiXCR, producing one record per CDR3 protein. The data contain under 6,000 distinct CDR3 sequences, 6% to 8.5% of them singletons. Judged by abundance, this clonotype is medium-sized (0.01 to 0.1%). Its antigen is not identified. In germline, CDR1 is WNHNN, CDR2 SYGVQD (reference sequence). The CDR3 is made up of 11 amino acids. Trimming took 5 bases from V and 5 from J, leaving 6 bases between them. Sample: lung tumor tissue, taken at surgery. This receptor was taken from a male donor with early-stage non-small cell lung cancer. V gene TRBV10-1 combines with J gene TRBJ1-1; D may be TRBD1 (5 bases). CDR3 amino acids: CASSQGTEAFF. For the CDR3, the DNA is TGCGCCAGCAGTCAGGGAACTGAAGCTTTCTTT.